The clone carrying this T cell receptor beta chain was observed at least ten times. Its target is unknown. CDR3 regions were amplified by Arm-PCR using iRepertoire HTBI primers to build TCR beta libraries. TCRdb used MiXCR to reprocess the multiplex PCR reads, holding one entry per CDR3 protein. The table lists over 350,000 distinct CDR3 sequences, 15% of them singletons, with under 9% in the top ten. Time point denoted: newly diagnosed GD, antithyroid drugs for less than 3 months. With RNA extracted from PBMCs as input, the TCR library was made. This specimen belongs to a study of regulatory T cells in long-lasting Graves disease. CDR3 length: 14 amino acids. Germline CDR1 and CDR2: DFQATT and SNEGSKA (reference sequence). After removal of 7 bases from V and 1 base from J, the junction contained 10 bases not matched to a gene. Findings and limits, study-wide: Rather than thyroid tissue, only peripheral blood underwent study. With persistent disease, TRBV28, TRBJ1-2 and TRBJ2-5 were the favored segments.

These data are also associated with another study on T cells in Graves' hyperthyroidism and ophthalmopathy. That publication notes: The study excluded patients with uncontrolled infection, other autoimmune disease, pregnancy or lactation. For the diagnoses, clinical symptoms, serum thyroxine and TRAb, thyroid ultrasound and orbital computed tomography were used.

This clonotype was obtained from a woman between 35 and 50 years old with Graves disease. V and J are TRBV20-1 and TRBJ2-7; 7 bases line up with TRBD2. Sequences were derived from peripheral blood mononuclear cells (PBMCs), sampled at new diagnosis, from a patient treated with antithyroid drugs. The CDR3 spells CSVRGPSGSYEQYF. The CDR3 DNA is TGCAGTGTCAGAGGTCCTAGCGGATCCTACGAGCAGTACTTC.